This T cell receptor (beta chain) derives from a study of long-term antiretroviral therapy in people with HIV. Points from the study as a whole: Information pertaining to ART adherence, viral resistance or therapeutic modifications was not obtained. Pre-ART clonal expansions dominated every time point's repertoire.

In regard to this clone: Its cognate antigen is unknown.

CDR3 length: 16 residues. Germline CDR1 reads LNHDA; CDR2 reads SQIVND (reference sequence). V was cut by 1 base and J by 0 bases, with 10 bases left in between. Researchers report immunoSEQ v3.0 was run at survey level. TCRdb keeps only in-frame clones here, not all; method: immunoSEQ multiplex PCR. The sample gives several thousand clones, around 77% of which show up once; approximately 15% is in the top ten. PBMC samples from each donor numbered at least one pre-ART and at least two post-ART. This chain joins TRBV19 and TRBJ1-5, with D unresolved. This receptor was identified in a man aged 25-45 years with HIV. The material was unsorted PBMCs, obtained 0.4 years before starting antiretroviral therapy. CDR3 region: CASSIGGWGSNQPQHF. The CDR3 nucleotides are TGTGCCAGTAGTATAGGGGGTTGGGGTAGCAATCAGCCCCAGCATTTT.